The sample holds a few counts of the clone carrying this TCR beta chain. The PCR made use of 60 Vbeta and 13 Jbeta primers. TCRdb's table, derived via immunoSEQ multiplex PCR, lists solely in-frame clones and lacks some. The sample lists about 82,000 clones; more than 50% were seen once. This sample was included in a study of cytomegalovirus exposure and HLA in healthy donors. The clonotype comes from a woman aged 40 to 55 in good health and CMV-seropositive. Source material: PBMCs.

This chain's CDR3 is CASGRGTGETQYF. The CDR3 nucleotides are TGTGCCAGCGGGAGGGGGACAGGCGAGACCCAGTACTTC. The chain has TRBV2 and TRBJ2-5; maybe TRBD1 (8 bases). Trimming removed 8 bases from V and 5 bases from J, with 15 bases in between. The CDR3 is made up of 13 amino acids. Per the germline V gene, CDR1 is SNHLY and CDR2 is FYNNEI.